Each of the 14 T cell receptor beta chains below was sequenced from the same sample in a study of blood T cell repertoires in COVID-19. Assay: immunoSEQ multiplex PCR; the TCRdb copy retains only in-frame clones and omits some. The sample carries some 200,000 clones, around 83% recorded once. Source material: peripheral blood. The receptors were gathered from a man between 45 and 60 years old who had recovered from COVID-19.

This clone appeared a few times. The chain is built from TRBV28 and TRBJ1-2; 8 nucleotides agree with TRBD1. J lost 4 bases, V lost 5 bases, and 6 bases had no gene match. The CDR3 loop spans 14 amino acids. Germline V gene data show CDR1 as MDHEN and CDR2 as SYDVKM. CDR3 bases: TGTGCCAGCAGTCCCCCCACAGGGGGCTATGGCTACACCTTC. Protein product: CASSPPTGGYGYTF.

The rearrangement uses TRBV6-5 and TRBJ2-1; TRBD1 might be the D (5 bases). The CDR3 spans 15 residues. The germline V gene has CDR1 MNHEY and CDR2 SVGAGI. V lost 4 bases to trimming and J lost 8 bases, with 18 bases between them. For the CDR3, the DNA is TGTGCCAGCAGTTCCCAGGGCAGGGATGGCGATGAGCAGTTCTTC. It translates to CASSSQGRDGDEQFF.

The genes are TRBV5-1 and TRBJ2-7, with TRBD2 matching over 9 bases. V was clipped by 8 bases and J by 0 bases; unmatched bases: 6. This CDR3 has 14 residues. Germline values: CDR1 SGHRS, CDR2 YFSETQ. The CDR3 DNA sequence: TGCGCCAGTAGGACTAGCGATGACTCCTACGAGCAGTACTTC. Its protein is CASRTSDDSYEQYF. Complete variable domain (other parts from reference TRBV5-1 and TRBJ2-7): KAGVTQTPRYLIKTRGQQVTLSCSPISGHRSVSWYQQTPGQGLQFLFEYFSETQRNKGNFPGRFSGRQFSNSRSEMNVSTLELGDSALYLCASRTSDDSYEQYFGPGTRLTVT.

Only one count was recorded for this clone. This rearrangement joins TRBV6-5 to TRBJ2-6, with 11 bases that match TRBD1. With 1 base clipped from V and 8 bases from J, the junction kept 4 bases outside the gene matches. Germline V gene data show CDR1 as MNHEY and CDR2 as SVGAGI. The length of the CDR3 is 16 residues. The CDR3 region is CASSYWGTGGPNVLTF. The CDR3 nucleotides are TGTGCCAGCAGTTACTGGGGGACAGGGGGTCCCAACGTCCTGACTTTC.

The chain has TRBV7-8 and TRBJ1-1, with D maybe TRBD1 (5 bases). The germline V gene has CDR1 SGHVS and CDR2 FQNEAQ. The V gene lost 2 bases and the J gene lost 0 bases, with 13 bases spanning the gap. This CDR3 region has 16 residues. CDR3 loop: CASSLRPGSMNTEAFF. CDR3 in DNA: TGTGCCAGCAGCTTAAGGCCAGGGTCCATGAACACTGAAGCTTTCTTT.

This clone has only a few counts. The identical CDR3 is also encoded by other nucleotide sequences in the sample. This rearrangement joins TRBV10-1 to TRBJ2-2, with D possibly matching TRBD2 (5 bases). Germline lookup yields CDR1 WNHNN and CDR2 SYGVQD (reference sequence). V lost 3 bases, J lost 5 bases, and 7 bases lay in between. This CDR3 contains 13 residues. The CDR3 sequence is CASSEGRTGELFF. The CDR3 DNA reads TGCGCCAGCAGTGAAGGGAGAACCGGGGAGCTGTTTTTT.

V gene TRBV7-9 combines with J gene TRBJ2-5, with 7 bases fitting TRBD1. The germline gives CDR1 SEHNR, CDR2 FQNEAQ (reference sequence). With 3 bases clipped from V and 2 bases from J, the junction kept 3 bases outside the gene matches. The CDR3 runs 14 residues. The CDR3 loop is CASSFTTGQETQYF. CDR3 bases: TGTGCCAGCAGCTTTACGACAGGGCAAGAGACCCAGTACTTC.

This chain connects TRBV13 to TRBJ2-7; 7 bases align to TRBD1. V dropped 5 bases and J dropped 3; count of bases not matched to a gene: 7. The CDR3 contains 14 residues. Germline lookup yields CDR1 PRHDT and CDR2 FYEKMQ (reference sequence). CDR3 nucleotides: TGTGCCAGCAGCCTCACGGGACAGTACTACGAGCAGTACTTC. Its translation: CASSLTGQYYEQYF.

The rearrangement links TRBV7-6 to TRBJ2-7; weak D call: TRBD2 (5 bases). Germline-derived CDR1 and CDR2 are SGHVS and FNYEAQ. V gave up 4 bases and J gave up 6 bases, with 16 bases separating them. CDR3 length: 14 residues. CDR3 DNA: TGTGCCAGCAGCTCGCCGCTTGGGGAGAGCGAGCAGTACTTC. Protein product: CASSSPLGESEQYF.

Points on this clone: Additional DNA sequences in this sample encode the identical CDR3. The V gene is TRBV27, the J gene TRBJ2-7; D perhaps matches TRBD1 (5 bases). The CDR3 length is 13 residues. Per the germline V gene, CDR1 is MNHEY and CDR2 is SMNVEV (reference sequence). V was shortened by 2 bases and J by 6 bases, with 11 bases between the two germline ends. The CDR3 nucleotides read TGTGCCAGCAGTTTAAGTCAGGGTTCCGAGCAGTACTTC. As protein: CASSLSQGSEQYF.

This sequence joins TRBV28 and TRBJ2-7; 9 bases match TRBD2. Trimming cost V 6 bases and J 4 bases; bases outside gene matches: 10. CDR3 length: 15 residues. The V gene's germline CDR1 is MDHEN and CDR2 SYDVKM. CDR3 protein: CASRGGGTSQYEQYF. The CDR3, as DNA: TGTGCCAGCAGGGGGGGCGGGACTAGCCAGTACGAGCAGTACTTC.

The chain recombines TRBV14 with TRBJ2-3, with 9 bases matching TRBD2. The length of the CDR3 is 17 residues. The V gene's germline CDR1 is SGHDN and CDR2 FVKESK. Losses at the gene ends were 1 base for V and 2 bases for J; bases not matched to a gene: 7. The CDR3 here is CASSQARLAEDTDTQYF. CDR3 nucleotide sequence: TGTGCCAGCAGCCAAGCCCGACTAGCGGAGGACACAGATACGCAGTATTTT.

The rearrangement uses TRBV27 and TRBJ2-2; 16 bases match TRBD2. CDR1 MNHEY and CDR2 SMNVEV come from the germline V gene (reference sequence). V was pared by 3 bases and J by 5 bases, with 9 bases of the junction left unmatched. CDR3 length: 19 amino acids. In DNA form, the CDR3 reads TGTGCCAGCAGTTTCTCCGGGACTAGCGGGAGGGCCTGGACCGGGGAGCTGTTTTTT. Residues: CASSFSGTSGRAWTGELFF.

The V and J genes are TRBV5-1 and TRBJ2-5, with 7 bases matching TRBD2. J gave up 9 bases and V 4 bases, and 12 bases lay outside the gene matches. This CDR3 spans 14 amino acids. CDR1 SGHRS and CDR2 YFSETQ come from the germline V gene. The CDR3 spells CASSPLAVLEAQYF. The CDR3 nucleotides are TGCGCCAGCAGCCCCCTAGCGGTCCTGGAGGCCCAGTACTTC. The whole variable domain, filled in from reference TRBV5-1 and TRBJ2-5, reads KAGVTQTPRYLIKTRGQQVTLSCSPISGHRSVSWYQQTPGQGLQFLFEYFSETQRNKGNFPGRFSGRQFSNSRSEMNVSTLELGDSALYLCASSPLAVLEAQYFGPGTRLLVL.